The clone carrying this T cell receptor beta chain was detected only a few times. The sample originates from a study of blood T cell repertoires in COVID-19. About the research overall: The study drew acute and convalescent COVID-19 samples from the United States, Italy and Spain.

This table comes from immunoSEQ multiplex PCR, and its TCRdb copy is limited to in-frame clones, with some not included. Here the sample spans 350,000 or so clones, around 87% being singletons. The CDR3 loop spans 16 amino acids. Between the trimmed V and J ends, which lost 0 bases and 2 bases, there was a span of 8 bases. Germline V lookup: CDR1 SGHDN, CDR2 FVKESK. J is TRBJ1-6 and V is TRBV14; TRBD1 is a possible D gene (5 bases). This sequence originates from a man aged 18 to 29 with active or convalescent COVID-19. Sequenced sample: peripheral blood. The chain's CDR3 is CASSQERGAYNSPLHF. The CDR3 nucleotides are TGTGCCAGCAGCCAAGAAAGGGGCGCCTATAATTCACCCCTCCACTTT.